This T cell receptor beta chain was sequenced in a study of T-cell memory formation after mild COVID-19. Study-wide findings and caveats: Clones shrinking from day 15 to 85 showed even CD4/CD8 mixes; later expanders tilted CD4+.

Details on this clonotype: Its antigen is unknown.

Sample barcodes and UMIs were carried by the TCR alpha and TCR beta cDNA libraries that 5'RACE generated with constant-segment primers. TCRdb called the 5' RACE reads again in MiXCR, with one record for every CDR3 protein. The sample includes approximately 110,000 distinct CDR3 sequences, approximately 21% of them seen just once. Germline trimming cut 1 base from V and 4 bases from J; bases unmatched to any gene: 7. CDR1 is MGHRA, CDR2 YSYEKL, per germline. This CDR3 comprises 16 residues. The specimen was PBMCs or a T cell subset sorted from them (not recorded which). This TCR came from a man aged 18 to 30 who had mild COVID-19 (a few samples of this study predate the infection). Cell type and time point are not known. This sequence joins TRBV4-1 and TRBJ1-2, with TRBD1 identical over 9 bases. The DNA for the CDR3 is TGCGCCAGCAGCCAAGTCGGGACAGGGCTAATCTATGGCTACACCTTC. Protein product: CASSQVGTGLIYGYTF.